This T cell receptor (beta chain) was identified in a study of CD8 T cells in ankylosing spondylitis. Broader study findings: Prior literature has documented some motif variants in synovial fluid and blood from reactive arthritis. A TCR beta motif made of fewer than ten highly homologous variants seemed typical of ankylosing spondylitis blood. Enrichment of disease-linked clones was reportedly significant in matched ankylosing spondylitis synovial fluid.

The V gene lost 1 base and the J gene lost 2 bases, with 12 bases spanning the gap. CDR3 size: 16 residues. Germline V CDR1 and CDR2: SGHDN, FVKESK. The authors made TCR beta libraries by quantitative 5'-RACE with molecular barcodes. In TCRdb, the 5' RACE reads were re-called with MiXCR into one record per CDR3 protein. This table has 250,000 to 300,000 distinct CDR3 sequences, around 18% appearing once. Points on this clonotype: Its antigen is not identified.

The chain employs TRBV14 and TRBJ2-1; D uncertain. Sequencing was done on a sample of blood, either unsorted or a sorted T cell fraction (not recorded which). This sequence was found in a male donor with ankylosing spondylitis or in good health (not recorded which). CDR3 nucleotides: TGTGCCAGCAGCCAAGGCCGAGCGACAACCTACAATGAGCAGTTCTTC. This codes for CASSQGRATTYNEQFF.